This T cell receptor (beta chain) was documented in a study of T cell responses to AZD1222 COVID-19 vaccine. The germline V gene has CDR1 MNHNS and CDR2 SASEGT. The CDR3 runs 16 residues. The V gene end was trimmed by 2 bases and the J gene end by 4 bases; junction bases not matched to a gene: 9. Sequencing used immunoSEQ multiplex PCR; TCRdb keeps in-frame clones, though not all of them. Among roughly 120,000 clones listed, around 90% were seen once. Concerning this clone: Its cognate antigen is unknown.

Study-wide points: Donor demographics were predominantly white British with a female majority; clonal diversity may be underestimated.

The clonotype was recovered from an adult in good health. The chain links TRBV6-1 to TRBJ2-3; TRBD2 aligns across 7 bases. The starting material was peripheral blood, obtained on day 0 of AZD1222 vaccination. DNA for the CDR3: TGTGCCAGCAGTGAATTTGGCGGGAGCAGTTCAGATACGCAGTATTTT. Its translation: CASSEFGGSSSDTQYF.